Sequencing of this T cell receptor beta chain was carried out in a study of CD8 T cells in ankylosing spondylitis. Worth noting for this clonotype: Its antigen is not identified.

General study points: Seemingly characteristic of ankylosing spondylitis blood was a TCR beta motif consisting of roughly 8 highly homologous variants. Some of the motif variants had earlier been found in reactive arthritis patients' fluid and blood.

MiXCR was run by TCRdb on the 5' RACE reads, yielding one entry per CDR3 protein. The repertoire has a few hundred thousand distinct CDR3 sequences, around 20% of them found once; the top ten carry under 4%. Germline CDR1 is DFQATT and CDR2 is SNEGSKA (reference sequence). CDR3 length: 15 residues. The V end was cut by 6 bases, the J end by 2 bases, with 18 bases between. Sample: blood, either unsorted or a sorted T cell fraction (not recorded which). The rearrangement joins TRBV20-1 to TRBJ2-3, with D perhaps TRBD2 (6 bases). This receptor was obtained from a female donor with ankylosing spondylitis or in good health (not recorded which). CDR3 DNA: TGCAGTGCGGAGTATGGAGGGGATAACACAGATACGCAGTATTTT. Amino acids: CSAEYGGDNTDTQYF.